The entry below gives a single TCR beta chain sequence along with its context. This entry belongs to a study of cytotoxic CD8 clonotypes in ibrutinib-treated CLL. Germline-derived CDR1 and CDR2 are SGHAT and FQNNGV. CDR3 length equals 13 residues. V shed 1 base and J shed 3 bases, with 7 bases lying between them. Method: immunoSEQ multiplex PCR; TCRdb's copy keeps in-frame clones and lacks some. The sample includes some 310,000 clones, around four fifths of them seen just once. The chain links TRBV11-2 to TRBJ2-7; TRBD1 might be the D (6 bases). Sequences were derived from PBMCs, sampled before ibrutinib treatment. This TCR came from a human donor with chronic lymphocytic leukemia. In DNA, the CDR3 is TGTGCCAGCAGCTTAGGACAGGTCTACGAGCAGTACTTC. It encodes CASSLGQVYEQYF.